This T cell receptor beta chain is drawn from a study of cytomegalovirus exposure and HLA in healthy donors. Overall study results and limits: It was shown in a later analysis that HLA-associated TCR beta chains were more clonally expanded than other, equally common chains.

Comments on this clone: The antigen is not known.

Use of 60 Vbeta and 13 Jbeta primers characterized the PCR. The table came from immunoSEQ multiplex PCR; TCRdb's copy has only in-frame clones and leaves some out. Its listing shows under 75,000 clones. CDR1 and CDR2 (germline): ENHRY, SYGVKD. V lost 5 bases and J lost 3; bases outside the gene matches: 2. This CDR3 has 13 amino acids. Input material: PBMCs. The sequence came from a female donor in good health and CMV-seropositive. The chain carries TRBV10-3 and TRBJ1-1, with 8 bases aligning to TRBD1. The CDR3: CAISSQGDTEAFF. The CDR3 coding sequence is TGTGCCATCAGTTCACAGGGGGACACTGAAGCTTTCTTT.